This TCR beta chain was recovered during a study of CXCR3-negative and CXCR3-positive naive CD8 T cells. With UMI labels, 5' RACE was used to prepare the TRB cDNA libraries. TCRdb derives one entry per CDR3 protein from the 5' RACE reads, leaving out DNA. The sample table sets out under 75,000 distinct CDR3 sequences. Study-level points and caveats: Similar TRBV-TRBJ usage characterized naive CXCR3-negative and CXCR3-positive cells; memory cells differed. Greater hydrophobicity was found in TRB CDR3s of CXCR3-positive naive cells than of CXCR3-negative naive cells.

A note on this clonotype: Its antigen is unidentified.

CDR3 length equals 14 residues. The chain combines TRBV12-3 or TRBV12-4 with TRBJ1-1; TCRdb's D gene call, TRBD1, goes unchecked for lack of DNA. The origin of this receptor is a human donor in good health. Some clones in this sample may be carry-over from other donors' samples. Source material: naive CXCR3+ CD8+ T cells from blood. Subset of the sample: CD45RO-CCR7+CD27+CD95- naive CD8+ T cells expressing CXCR3 (TNR3+). CDR3 protein: CASSAFATGAGAFF.